This T cell receptor (beta chain) was captured by sequencing in a study of blood T cell repertoires in COVID-19. Repertoires were generated with immunoSEQ multiplex PCR, while TCRdb's copy carries only in-frame clones and drops some. The repertoire holds approximately 200,000 clones, with 87% as singletons. Trimming left V 6 bases short and J 4 bases short, with 15 bases between. This CDR3 has 14 residues. CDR1 is MNHNY, CDR2 SVGAGI, per germline (reference sequence). The sequenced sample consisted of PBMCs or T cells enriched from blood (not recorded which). The chain has TRBV6-6 and TRBJ1-1; a weak D match, TRBD1 (5 bases). This sequence was found in a man under 40 in a cohort exposed to, infected with or recovered from COVID-19 (not recorded which). The CDR3 here is CASSSQVLGTEAFF. CDR3 coding DNA: TGTGCCAGCAGCTCACAGGTTCTAGGCACTGAAGCTTTCTTT.